The present TCR beta chain was sequenced within a study of CD8+CD57+ T cells in acquired aplastic anemia (dated by TCRdb to 2017 to 2018). Context from the whole study: DNA extracted from sorted CD4+ and CD8+ cells had a mean of 3.2 ug, with a range of roughly 0.2 to 30 ug. CD8+CD57+ expansion was defined as frequency above the mean frequency observed in healthy subjects. General conclusions and limits of the study: Roughly 30 CD8+ CDR3 sequences were found to be shared between patients and controls, but these sequences appeared to be highly expressed in patients and within the immunodominant clones of the patients. CD8+ Simpson's diversity did not differ significantly between patients and healthy controls (P=0.060).

From the cysteine through the phenylalanine, the CDR3 covers 12 amino acids. The sequence is cut down to CDR3 DNA, 36 bases in frame from base 1. At the junction V is shortened by 1 base and J by 9 bases, with 9 bases in between. The germline V gene encodes CDR1 LNHDA and CDR2 SQIVND (reference sequence). For this clonotype: Its recognized antigen is unknown. No much larger clone exists at a distance of one base, and base qualities are not known.

The patients picked for sequencing were ones in whom flow cytometry had shown an expansion of CD8+CD57+ cells. Every patient had a diagnosis of severe acquired aplastic anemia based on International Study of Aplastic Anemia and Agranulocytosis and Camitta criteria. No therapy had been received by the patients at the time of blood sampling. The study deep-sequenced TCR repertoires of sorted CD4+ and CD8+ blood T cells from severe aplastic anemia patients and healthy subjects. Patients were enrolled under clinicaltrials.gov protocols 00001620, 01623167, 00001397, 00071045, 00081523 and 00961064 in the USA. Ficoll-Paque density gradient centrifugation was used to isolate peripheral blood mononuclear cells. Before DNA extraction, CD4+ and CD8+ T cells were sorted with FACS or magnetic beads. Genomic DNA served as template for TCR beta VDJ combination and CDR3 sequence profiling. An Illumina HiSeq 2000 was used for TCR repertoire sequencing. Turning to the authors' computational methods: Repertoire assessment relied on Simpson's diversity index, CDR3 size and DJ length profiles, and TRBV/TRBJ rearrangement plots. The most abundant DNA sequence in the deep sequencing data was defined as the immunodominant clone. CDR3 amino acid sequences were screened for sharing across subjects and compared with published repertoires and the VDJdb database. The raw public data were reprocessed by TCRdb itself: fastp quality trimming at Q25, MiXCR clonotype calling, in-frame beta chains only. Duplicate CDR3 protein sequences are folded into a single record with the most common DNA and genes. The V and J calls were not made by the authors but by TCRdb's processing. This sample gives 150,000 or so distinct CDR3 sequences in total; approximately 52% of them show up just once. The ten largest make up less than 15% of the sample.

Source material: sorted CD4+, CD8+, or CD8+CD57+ T cells (not recorded which) from PBMCs. This clonotype originated in a human donor with aplastic anemia. The sequence links TRBV19 to TRBJ1-2; confidence is insufficient to name the D gene. CDR3 sequence: CASSIGGNSYTF. The base sequence is TGTGCCAGTAGTATAGGGGGTAACAGCTACACCTTC.